Given below is one T cell receptor beta chain in context. Its matching antigen is unknown. Treatment meaning: approximately nine-day PBMC culture with coronavirus spike peptide pools or control peptides (ViraFEST assay). CDR3 length: 13 residues. The germline V gene has CDR1 MNHNS and CDR2 SASEGT. Trimming stripped 3 bases from V and 3 bases from J, with 8 bases between. This entry comes from a study of vaccination and CD4 T cells after COVID-19. Overall study context: Post-COVID samples were collected a median about 94 days following diagnosis, spanning 35 to 161. The authors exposed cells to overlapping spike peptides derived from SARS-CoV-2, HCoV-NL63, HCoV-OC43 and HCoV-229E. As control conditions, cultures were given either a CEFX pool serving as positive control, an HIV-1 Nef pool, or no peptide at all.

The Oncomine TCR Beta short-read assay was applied to DNA of cultured CD4+ T cells. One entry per CDR3 protein, called by TCRdb with MiXCR from the PCR reads. The table lists over 10,000 distinct CDR3 sequences, roughly 73% of them singletons, with 28% in the top ten. The clonotype originates from a human donor who had recovered from COVID-19. This rearrangement joins TRBV6-1 to TRBJ1-2; D is unclear. The sample consisted of CD4+ T cells from blood, cultured in vitro. The CDR3 DNA follows: TGTGCCAGCAGTGATGGCAGGTACTATGGCTACACCTTC. Residues: CASSDGRYYGYTF.